This T cell receptor beta chain was documented in a study of CXCR3 chemokines and chemotherapy response in bladder cancer. TCRdb fed the PCR reads into MiXCR, producing one record per CDR3 protein. The sample lists around 13,000 distinct CDR3 sequences, over 10% occurring once. Trimming shortened V by 2 bases and J by 6 bases, and 8 bases separated the two germline ends. The CDR3 is made up of 12 amino acids. Germline assignment: CDR1 SGHDT and CDR2 YYEEEE. This clonotype was recorded at least ten times. The TCR sequence derives from a human donor with bladder cancer that did not respond to neoadjuvant chemotherapy. This specimen was taken from a patient whose treatment included neoadjuvant chemotherapy. J is TRBJ1-1 and V is TRBV5-6; tentative D call: TRBD1 (5 bases). In DNA form, the CDR3 reads TGTGCCAGCAGCTTATGGACATCTGAAGCTTTCTTT. Translation gives CASSLWTSEAFF.